A selection of T cell receptor beta chains follows, all from one sample in a study of neurological immune-mediated disorders. TCRdb ran MiXCR on the 5' RACE reads and lists one entry per CDR3 protein. This table holds fewer than 30,000 distinct CDR3 sequences, about 13% found once. Sequencing was performed on PBMCs. Every receptor here comes from a woman aged 60 to 75 with HTLV-1-associated myelopathy (HAM/TSP). Each CDR3 is given with its conserved first and last residue. A D gene is named only where the DNA matches it firmly. Clone size is shown for a subset of rows, as once, few, many or a class of expanded clone.

j_call: TRBJ2-7
d_call: -
v_call: TRBV5-8
clone_size: few
cdr3_aa: CASSFYICSARESSGSHEQYF
cdr3_nt: -

j_call: TRBJ2-1
d_call: -
v_call: TRBV20-1
clone_size: medium-sized
cdr3_aa: CSAPRIGLYNEQFF
cdr3_nt: TGCAGTGCCCCCCGAATTGGGTTATACAATGAGCAGTTCTTC

j_call: TRBJ2-7
d_call: TRBD1
v_call: TRBV11-2
clone_size: many
cdr3_aa: CASSLDWTGRPYEQYF
cdr3_nt: TGTGCCAGCAGCTTAGATTGGACAGGGAGACCCTACGAGCAGTACTTC

j_call: TRBJ1-2
d_call: -
v_call: TRBV14
clone_size: many
cdr3_aa: CASSQDGRGRGYGYTF
cdr3_nt: TGTGCCAGCAGCCAAGATGGGCGGGGGCGCGGCTATGGCTACACCTTC

j_call: TRBJ1-1
d_call: -
v_call: TRBV11-2
clone_size: many
cdr3_aa: CASSLVGQENTEAFF
cdr3_nt: TGTGCCAGCAGCTTAGTAGGGCAGGAGAACACTGAAGCTTTCTTT

j_call: TRBJ2-5
d_call: -
v_call: TRBV20-1
clone_size: many
cdr3_aa: CSARGPGAGETQYF
cdr3_nt: TGCAGTGCTAGAGGCCCAGGGGCGGGAGAGACCCAGTACTTC

j_call: TRBJ2-2
d_call: -
v_call: TRBV4-1
clone_size: many
cdr3_aa: CASRMEGTANTGELFF
cdr3_nt: TGCGCCAGCAGAATGGAGGGCACCGCGAACACCGGGGAGCTGTTTTTT

j_call: TRBJ1-4
d_call: -
v_call: TRBV18
clone_size: once
cdr3_aa: CASSPGGANEKLFF
cdr3_nt: TGTGCCAGCTCACCTGGGGGGGCGAATGAAAAACTGTTTTTT

j_call: TRBJ1-2
d_call: -
v_call: TRBV6-1
clone_size: few
cdr3_aa: CASRGINHVSANYGYTF
cdr3_nt: TGTGCCAGCAGGGGGATTAACCATGTGTCAGCTAACTATGGCTACACCTTC

j_call: TRBJ2-2
d_call: -
v_call: TRBV20-1
clone_size: many
cdr3_aa: CSASDWSTGELFF
cdr3_nt: TGCAGTGCTTCGGACTGGTCCACCGGGGAGCTGTTTTTT

j_call: TRBJ2-1
d_call: -
v_call: TRBV5-1
clone_size: many
cdr3_aa: CASSTGVVSNEQFF
cdr3_nt: TGCGCCAGCAGCACCGGGGTAGTAAGCAATGAGCAGTTCTTC

j_call: TRBJ2-6
d_call: -
v_call: TRBV9
clone_size: -
cdr3_aa: CASSFYICSASQISGANVLTF
cdr3_nt: -

j_call: TRBJ2-7
d_call: TRBD2
v_call: TRBV20-1
clone_size: -
cdr3_aa: CSALSGTSGNNEQF
cdr3_nt: TGCAGTGCACTCTCAGGGACTAGCGGAAACAATGAGCAGTTC

j_call: TRBJ1-2
d_call: -
v_call: TRBV12-3/TRBV12-4
clone_size: many
cdr3_aa: CASKPGEDYGYTF
cdr3_nt: TGTGCCAGCAAGCCAGGGGAGGACTATGGCTACACCTTC

j_call: TRBJ1-1
d_call: TRBD1
v_call: TRBV6-5
clone_size: many
cdr3_aa: CASSPRTGGFNTEAFF
cdr3_nt: TGTGCCAGCAGTCCCAGGACAGGGGGATTTAACACTGAAGCTTTCTTT

j_call: TRBJ2-3
d_call: -
v_call: TRBV20-1
clone_size: many
cdr3_aa: CSAHPGSDTQYF
cdr3_nt: TGCAGTGCTCACCCAGGTTCAGATACGCAGTATTTT

j_call: TRBJ1-1
d_call: -
v_call: TRBV5-1
clone_size: many
cdr3_aa: CASSLAPGDTEAFF
cdr3_nt: TGCGCCAGCAGCTTGGCTCCGGGAGACACTGAAGCTTTCTTT